This T cell receptor beta chain was sequenced for a study of immune characteristics of hereditary and idiopathic chronic pancreatitis. Total pancreatectomy with islet autotransplantation was the source of the chronic pancreatitis pancreas tissue. V dropped 4 bases and J dropped 4 bases, with 9 bases sitting between them. There are 13 residues in the CDR3. Germline V gene sequence: CDR1 SEHNR, CDR2 FQNEAQ (reference sequence). Some clones are missing from TCRdb's copy, which holds only in-frame ones; the method was immunoSEQ multiplex PCR. The table has approximately 9,400 clones, around 79% seen once; the top ten hold more than 13%.

The sequenced sample was pancreas tissue with idiopathic chronic pancreatitis. This TCR came from a human donor with chronic pancreatitis. This chain joins TRBV7-9 and TRBJ2-3; D unclear. As DNA, the CDR3 is TGTGCCAGCAGCTCGAAGGGCGCAGATACGCAGTATTTT. The encoded protein is CASSSKGADTQYF.